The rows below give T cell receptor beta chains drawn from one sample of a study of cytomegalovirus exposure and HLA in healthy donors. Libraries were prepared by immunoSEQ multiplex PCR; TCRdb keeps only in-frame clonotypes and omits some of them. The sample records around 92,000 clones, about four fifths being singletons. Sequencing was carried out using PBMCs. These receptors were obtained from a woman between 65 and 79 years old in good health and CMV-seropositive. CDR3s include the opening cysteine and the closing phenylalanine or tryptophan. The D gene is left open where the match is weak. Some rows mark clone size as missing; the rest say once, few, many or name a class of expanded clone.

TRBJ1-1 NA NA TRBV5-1 CASSSDGQLNTEAFF TGCGCCAGCAGCTCCGACGGACAGTTGAACACTGAAGCTTTCTTT
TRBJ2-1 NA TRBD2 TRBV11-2 CASSPTSPRWFF TGTGCCAGCAGCCCGACTAGCCCACGTTGGTTCTTC
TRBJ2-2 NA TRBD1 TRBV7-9 CASSPGGSEIGELFF TGTGCCAGCAGCCCAGGGGGCTCGGAAATCGGGGAGCTGTTTTTT
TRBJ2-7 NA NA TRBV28 CASSPYNYEQYF TGTGCCAGCAGTCCTTACAATTACGAGCAGTACTTC
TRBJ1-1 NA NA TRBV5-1 CASSLDLSEAFF TGCGCCAGCAGCTTGGACCTGAGTGAAGCTTTCTTT
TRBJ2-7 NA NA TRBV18 CASSPASSYEQYF TGTGCCAGCTCACCCGCTAGCTCCTACGAGCAGTACTTC
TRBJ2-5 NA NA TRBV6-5 CASRAYQETQYF TGTGCCAGTAGAGCTTACCAAGAGACCCAGTACTTC
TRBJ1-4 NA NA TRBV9 CASSGRANEKLFF TGTGCCAGCAGCGGTCGAGCAAATGAAAAACTGTTTTTT
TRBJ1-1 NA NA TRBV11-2 CASSSQVLIAEAFF TGTGCCAGCAGCTCGCAGGTCCTGATTGCTGAAGCTTTCTTT
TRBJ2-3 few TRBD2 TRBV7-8 CASSLETSGGADTQYF TGTGCCAGCAGCTTAGAAACTAGCGGGGGTGCAGATACGCAGTATTTT
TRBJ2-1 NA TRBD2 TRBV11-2 CASSRGAGGNEQFF TGTGCCAGCAGCCGGGGGGCGGGAGGGAATGAGCAGTTCTTC
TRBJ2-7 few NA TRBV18 CASSTSQGPYEQYF TGTGCCAGCTCAACTTCACAGGGCCCCTACGAGCAGTACTTC
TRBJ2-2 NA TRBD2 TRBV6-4 CASSALAGAPTGELFF TGTGCCAGCAGTGCCCTAGCGGGGGCCCCCACCGGGGAGCTGTTTTTT
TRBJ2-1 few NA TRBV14 CASSLSTGYSYNEQFF TGTGCCAGCAGCCTGTCGACTGGTTACTCCTACAATGAGCAGTTCTTC
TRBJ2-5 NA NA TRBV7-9 CASSLGVPGGVAVQETQYF TGTGCCAGCAGCTTAGGTGTCCCTGGCGGGGTGGCGGTCCAAGAGACCCAGTACTTC
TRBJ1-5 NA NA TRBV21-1 CASSKGLMGNQPQHF TGTGCCAGCAGCAAGGGACTGATGGGCAATCAGCCCCAGCATTTT
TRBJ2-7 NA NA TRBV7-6 CASSLRQPSSYEQYF TGTGCCAGCAGCTTGAGGCAGCCGAGCTCCTACGAGCAGTACTTC
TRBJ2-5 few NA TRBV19 CASRSPYQETQYF TGTGCCAGTAGATCCCCGTACCAAGAGACCCAGTACTTC